These 29 T cell receptor beta chains were sequenced from one sample in a study of blood T cell repertoires in COVID-19. Repertoires were generated with immunoSEQ multiplex PCR, while TCRdb's copy carries only in-frame clones and drops some. The repertoire holds approximately 53,000 clones, with 81% as singletons. Sequencing used peripheral blood. All receptors derive from a woman aged 80 or older with COVID-19, enrolled during active disease.

DNA of the CDR3: TGTGCCTGGAGTAAACTAGCGGGTCCCACCGGGGAGCTGTTTTTT. It translates to CAWSKLAGPTGELFF. The rearrangement uses TRBV30 and TRBJ2-2, with TRBD2 matching over 9 bases. The CDR3 consists of 15 residues. Trimming removed 2 bases from V and 4 bases from J; junction bases left unmatched: 5. Per the germline V gene, CDR1 is GTSNPN and CDR2 is SVGIG (reference sequence).

The chain employs TRBV29-1 and TRBJ2-1, with TRBD2 as a possible D gene (5 bases). Germline values: CDR1 SQVTM, CDR2 ANQGSEA. The V end lost 3 bases, the J end lost 5 bases, and 8 bases lay between the germline ends. This CDR3 region has 12 residues. The CDR3 reads CSVDGLDNEQFF. The CDR3 DNA reads as TGCAGCGTTGATGGACTTGACAATGAGCAGTTCTTC.

The chain joins TRBV5-1 to TRBJ2-1; a weak D match, TRBD2 (5 bases). The germline CDR1 and CDR2 sequences are SGHRS and YFSETQ. Trimming stripped 4 bases from V and 0 bases from J, with 14 bases between. This CDR3 has 16 amino acids. The CDR3 reads CASSPIALGSYNEQFF. The CDR3 bases are TGCGCCAGCAGCCCGATAGCGCTTGGCTCCTACAATGAGCAGTTCTTC.

V and J are TRBV5-8 and TRBJ2-3; maybe TRBD1 (5 bases). Deletions cut 9 bases from V and 0 bases from J, with 14 bases between. Germline loops: CDR1 SGHTS, CDR2 YDEGEE. This CDR3 has 14 residues. CDR3 DNA sequence: TGTGCCACCAAGACAGACTCTAGCACAGATACGCAGTATTTT. Amino acids: CATKTDSSTDTQYF.

The rearrangement uses TRBV11-3 and TRBJ2-3; D possibly corresponds to TRBD2 (6 bases). The germline CDR1 and CDR2 sequences are SGHNT and YENEEA. Trimming stripped 5 bases from V and 2 bases from J, with 11 bases between. The CDR3 runs to 14 residues. The CDR3 protein is CASSPGGFTDTQYF. The CDR3 DNA is TGTGCCAGCAGCCCTGGGGGGTTCACAGATACGCAGTATTTT. Based on the CDR3 plus reference TRBV11-3 and TRBJ2-3, the full variable domain is EAGVVQSPRYKIIEKKQPVAFWCNPISGHNTLYWYLQNLGQGPELLIRYENEEAVDDSQLPKDRFSAERLKGVDSTLKIQPAELGDSAVYLCASSPGGFTDTQYFGPGTRLTVL.

The chain uses TRBV11-2 and TRBJ2-7; TRBD1 matches 11 bases. V lost 5 bases and J lost 3; bases outside the gene matches: 3. Germline V gene sequence: CDR1 SGHAT, CDR2 FQNNGV. This CDR3 region has 14 residues. This CDR3 is CASSRTGGFYEQYF. The CDR3 DNA reads as TGTGCCAGCAGCCGGACAGGGGGCTTCTACGAGCAGTACTTC. The full variable domain, rest sourced from reference TRBV11-2 and TRBJ2-7, is EAGVAQSPRYKIIEKRQSVAFWCNPISGHATLYWYQQILGQGPKLLIQFQNNGVVDDSQLPKDRFSAERLKGVDSTLKIQPAKLEDSAVYLCASSRTGGFYEQYFGPGTRLTVT.

The chain combines TRBV19 with TRBJ2-3; 12 nucleotides agree with TRBD2. After removal of 1 base from V and 0 bases from J, the junction contained 8 bases not matched to a gene. Germline V CDR1 and CDR2: LNHDA, SQIVND (reference sequence). The CDR3 is 19 residues long. CDR3 nucleotides: TGTGCCAGTAGTATAGCAACAGGACTAGCGGGAAGGAGCACAGATACGCAGTATTTT. It translates to CASSIATGLAGRSTDTQYF.

The chain has TRBV7-9 and TRBJ1-2; D not resolved. CDR1 SEHNR and CDR2 FQNEAQ come from the germline V gene (reference sequence). V shed 5 bases and J shed 2 bases, with 15 bases lying between them. The CDR3 is made up of 15 amino acids. The CDR3 bases are TGTGCCAGCAGCCCCCCAAACCAACTGAACTATGGCTACACCTTC. Translation gives CASSPPNQLNYGYTF. The entire variable domain, with the rest obtained from reference TRBV7-9 and TRBJ1-2, is as follows: DTGVSQNPRHKITKRGQNVTFRCDPISEHNRLYWYRQTLGQGPEFLTYFQNEAQLEKSRLLSDRFSAERPKGSFSTLEIQRTEQGDSAMYLCASSPPNQLNYGYTFGSGTRLTVV.

This clone was picked up a small number of times. The CDR3 bases are TGTGCCAGCAGGCTTAAGGTGGCGGGAGGTTTTGTAAATGAGCAGTTCTTC. Its protein is CASRLKVAGGFVNEQFF. This chain links TRBV27 with TRBJ2-1; TRBD2 aligns across 8 bases. Looked up from germline, CDR1 is MNHEY and CDR2 is SMNVEV (reference sequence). CDR3 length equals 17 residues. Germline trimming cut 6 bases from V and 7 bases from J; bases unmatched to any gene: 17.

V usage is TRBV18 and J usage is TRBJ2-7, with a weak D call TRBD2 (6 bases). The CDR3 has 16 amino acids. V lost 2 bases and J 0 bases, leaving 14 bases between the germline ends. CDR1 and CDR2 from the germline V gene are KGHSH and LQKENI. The CDR3 bases are TGTGCCAGCTCACCAAGTGGAGCCGGGAGCTCCTACGAGCAGTACTTC. This sequence encodes CASSPSGAGSSYEQYF.

The chain recombines TRBV5-5 with TRBJ2-7, with TRBD1 as a possible D gene (7 bases). The V end was cut by 2 bases, the J end by 4 bases, with 13 bases between. This CDR3 has 14 amino acids. Germline V gene lookup returns CDR1 SGHKS and CDR2 YYEKEE (reference sequence). CDR3: CASSLRTGLYEQYF. The CDR3 nucleotides read TGTGCCAGCAGCTTACGGACAGGACTATACGAGCAGTACTTC. Together with reference TRBV5-5 and TRBJ2-7, the CDR3 gives the full variable domain: DAGVTQSPTHLIKTRGQQVTLRCSPISGHKSVSWYQQVLGQGPQFIFQYYEKEERGRGNFPDRFSARQFPNYSSELNVNALLLGDSALYLCASSLRTGLYEQYFGPGTRLTVT.

This clone qualifies as hyperexpanded. V gene TRBV19 combines with J gene TRBJ2-7; 10 nucleotides align to TRBD1. Trimming cost V 5 bases and J 6 bases; bases outside gene matches: 7. Looked up from germline, CDR1 is LNHDA and CDR2 is SQIVND (reference sequence). The CDR3 runs 14 residues. The CDR3 bases are TGTGCCAGTAGTCCGACAGGGGGCATAGGCGAGCAGTACTTC. Translation gives CASSPTGGIGEQYF.

The gene calls are TRBV3-1 (or the pseudogene TRBV3-2) and TRBJ1-2; TRBD1 matches 10 bases. V lost 3 bases to trimming and J lost 4 bases; unmatched junction nucleotides: 14. The CDR3 runs 18 residues. Germline CDR1 reads LGHDT; CDR2 reads YNNKEL (reference sequence). As DNA, the CDR3 is TGTGCCAGCAGCCACCTCGGACAGGGGGGCGCGAAGAGCTATGGCTACACCTTC. Its translation: CASSHLGQGGAKSYGYTF.

The J gene is TRBJ1-1, the V gene TRBV6-2 or TRBV6-3; D gene ambiguous. CDR1 MNHEY and CDR2 SVGEGT come from the germline V gene. Trimming removed 2 bases from V and 0 bases from J, with 7 bases in between. CDR3 size: 14 residues. The chain's CDR3 is CASSYGRLNTEAFF. CDR3 bases: TGTGCCAGCAGTTACGGCAGATTGAACACTGAAGCTTTCTTT.

This clone appeared a single time. The CDR3 DNA follows: TGTGCCGCGTTGCGGGAGATGGATACGCAGTATTTT. Its translation: CAALREMDTQYF. The chain recombines TRBV2 with TRBJ2-3; 7 bases align to TRBD2. Germline V gene lookup returns CDR1 SNHLY and CDR2 FYNNEI. The junction had 8 bases not matched to a gene; V was cut back by 11 bases and J by 6 bases. The CDR3 is 12 residues long. The variable domain in full, completed from reference TRBV2 and TRBJ2-3, reads EPEVTQTPSHQVTQMGQEVILRCVPISNHLYFYWYRQILGQKVEFLVSFYNNEISEKSEIFDDQFSVERPDGSNFTLKIRSTKLEDSAMYFCAALREMDTQYFGPGTRLTVL.

V usage is TRBV3-1 (or the pseudogene TRBV3-2) and J usage is TRBJ2-2, with 8 nucleotides matching TRBD2. Germline lookup yields CDR1 LGHDT and CDR2 YNNKEL (reference sequence). This CDR3 has 17 amino acids. The J segment lost 6 bases and the V segment lost 2 bases, leaving 11 bases of the junction unmatched. The CDR3 loop is CASSQRRVAGYAGELFF. The CDR3 coding sequence is TGTGCCAGCAGCCAAAGAAGGGTAGCGGGATATGCCGGGGAGCTGTTTTTT.

This CDR3 reads CASSESRLAGSSYEQYF. The CDR3 DNA follows: TGTGCCAGCAGTGAATCAAGGCTAGCGGGTAGCTCCTACGAGCAGTACTTC. The gene calls are TRBV25-1 and TRBJ2-7, with 8 bases lining up with TRBD2. The CDR3 runs 17 residues. Per the germline V gene, CDR1 is MGHDK and CDR2 is SYGVNS. V trimming: 1 base; J trimming: 0 bases; junction bases outside the gene matches: 8.

V gene TRBV7-2 combines with J gene TRBJ2-7, with TRBD1 as a possible D gene (6 bases). Germline CDR1 reads SGHTA; CDR2 reads FQGNSA. CDR3 length: 14 residues. Trimming removed 5 bases from V and 2 bases from J, with 13 bases in between. For the CDR3, the DNA is TGTGCCAGCAGCCAGGGGAGTAAGCCCTACGAGCAGTACTTC. The encoded protein is CASSQGSKPYEQYF.

The chain couples TRBV2 to TRBJ2-3; TRBD2 agrees at 7 bases. Germline-derived CDR1 and CDR2 are SNHLY and FYNNEI. The CDR3 length is 13 residues. J gave up 6 bases and V 8 bases, and 8 bases lay outside the gene matches. The CDR3 loop reads CASVGGRTDTQYF. CDR3 nucleotide sequence: TGTGCCAGCGTGGGAGGGAGAACGGATACGCAGTATTTT.

The V gene is TRBV25-1, the J gene TRBJ2-7; unclear D gene. In germline, CDR1 is MGHDK, CDR2 SYGVNS. CDR3 length equals 13 residues. V lost 3 bases and J 3 bases, leaving 9 bases between the germline ends. The CDR3 spells CASSDAVSYEQYF. In nucleotides, the CDR3 is TGTGCCAGCAGTGATGCGGTGAGCTACGAGCAGTACTTC.

This sequence joins TRBV7-2 and TRBJ1-5; weak D call: TRBD1 (6 bases). The CDR3 is 17 amino acids. CDR1 is SGHTA and CDR2 is FQGNSA in the germline V gene. V was cut by 1 base and J by 1 base, with 14 bases left in between. Here the CDR3 reads CASSLGTAMGSNQPQHF. As DNA, the CDR3 is TGTGCCAGCAGCTTAGGGACAGCTATGGGGAGCAATCAGCCCCAGCATTTT.

V and J are TRBV2 and TRBJ2-7; no firm D call. Germline assignment: CDR1 SNHLY and CDR2 FYNNEI. The CDR3 has 12 amino acids. V lost 6 bases and J lost 0, with 6 bases in between. Here the CDR3 reads CASRRSSYEQYF. CDR3 coding DNA: TGTGCCAGCAGGCGGAGCTCCTACGAGCAGTACTTC.

The chain employs TRBV9 and TRBJ2-7; D gene unclear. Between the trimmed V and J ends, which lost 0 bases and 5 bases, there was a span of 12 bases. The germline V gene has CDR1 SGDLS and CDR2 YYNGEE. The CDR3 totals 14 residues. The DNA for the CDR3 is TGTGCCAGCAGCGTAGGTCCCAGGATCAACGAGCAGTACTTC. Protein product: CASSVGPRINEQYF.

The rearrangement joins TRBV11-3 to TRBJ2-3, with TRBD1 matching over 10 bases. The germline gives CDR1 SGHNT, CDR2 YENEEA. This CDR3 has 14 residues. The V segment lost 5 bases and the J segment 5 bases; nucleotides outside the gene matches: 4. As DNA, the CDR3 is TGTGCCAGCAGCCGAGGACAGGGGGGAGATACGCAGTATTTT. This translates into CASSRGQGGDTQYF.

V usage is TRBV3-1 (or the pseudogene TRBV3-2) and J usage is TRBJ1-4; a weak D match, TRBD1 (6 bases). Trimming took off 4 bases at V and 8 bases at J, with 14 bases between the two ends. The CDR3 sequence is 14 residues long. Germline loops: CDR1 LGHDT, CDR2 YNNKEL (reference sequence). CDR3 coding DNA: TGTGCCAGCAGCCGACGGACTAGGGGGGAAAAACTGTTTTTT. This sequence encodes CASSRRTRGEKLFF.

The genes are TRBV2 and TRBJ1-6; maybe TRBD1 (6 bases). The V gene lost 4 bases and the J gene lost 10 bases, with 11 bases spanning the gap. The CDR3 covers 13 residues. Per germline, CDR1 SNHLY and CDR2 FYNNEI. Here the CDR3 reads CASSAWTESPLHF. Here the CDR3 DNA reads TGTGCCAGCAGTGCATGGACAGAGTCACCCCTCCACTTT.

The rearrangement links TRBV29-1 to TRBJ2-1; perhaps TRBD2 as D (5 bases). The CDR3 extends over 13 amino acids. Between the trimmed V and J ends, which lost 7 bases and 6 bases, there was a span of 16 bases. In germline, CDR1 is SQVTM, CDR2 ANQGSEA. The CDR3 is CSGGGPQGNEQFF. Written as DNA, the CDR3 is TGCAGCGGAGGCGGGCCCCAAGGCAATGAGCAGTTCTTC.

Here the CDR3 DNA reads TGCGCCAGCAGCCTGAATTTTGTCGTTGGAGGAGGGGAGACCCAGTACTTC. It specifies CASSLNFVVGGGETQYF. The genes are TRBV5-1 and TRBJ2-5; possible D gene TRBD2, 6 bases. The CDR3 runs 17 residues. Germline V gene lookup returns CDR1 SGHRS and CDR2 YFSETQ. Trimming removed 4 bases at V and 5 bases at J, with 24 bases between.

The chain uses TRBV24-1 and TRBJ2-7, with TRBD1 as a possible D gene (5 bases). CDR1 KGHDR and CDR2 SFDVKD come from the germline V gene. This CDR3 region has 14 residues. The germline V and J ends were trimmed by 4 bases and 5 bases, with 14 bases remaining between them. CDR3 DNA sequence: TGTGCCACCAGTGACCATACAGGTACGGACGAGCAGTACTTC. The encoded protein is CATSDHTGTDEQYF.